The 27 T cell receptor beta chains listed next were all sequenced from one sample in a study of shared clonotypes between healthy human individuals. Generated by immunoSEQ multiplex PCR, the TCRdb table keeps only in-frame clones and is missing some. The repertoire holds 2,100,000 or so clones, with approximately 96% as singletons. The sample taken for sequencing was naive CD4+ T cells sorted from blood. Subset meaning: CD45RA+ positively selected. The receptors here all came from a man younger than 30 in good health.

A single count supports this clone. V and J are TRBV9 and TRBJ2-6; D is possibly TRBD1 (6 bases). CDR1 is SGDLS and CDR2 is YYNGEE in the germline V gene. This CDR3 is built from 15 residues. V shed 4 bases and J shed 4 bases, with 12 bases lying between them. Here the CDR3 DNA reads TGTGCCAGCAGCAAAGAGGGGGTCGGGGCCAACGTCCTGACTTTC. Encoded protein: CASSKEGVGANVLTF.

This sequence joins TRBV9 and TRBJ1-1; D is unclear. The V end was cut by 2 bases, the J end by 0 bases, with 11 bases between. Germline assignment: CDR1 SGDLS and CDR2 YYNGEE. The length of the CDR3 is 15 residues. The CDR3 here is CASSVTQLMNTEAFF. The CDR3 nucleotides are TGTGCCAGCAGCGTTACACAGTTGATGAACACTGAAGCTTTCTTT.

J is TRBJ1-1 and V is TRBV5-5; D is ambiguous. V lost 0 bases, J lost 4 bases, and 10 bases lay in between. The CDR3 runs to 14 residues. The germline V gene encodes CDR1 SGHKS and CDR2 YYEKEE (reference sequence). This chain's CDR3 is CASSLGPPGTEAFF. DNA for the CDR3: TGTGCCAGCAGCTTGGGTCCCCCAGGCACTGAAGCTTTCTTT.

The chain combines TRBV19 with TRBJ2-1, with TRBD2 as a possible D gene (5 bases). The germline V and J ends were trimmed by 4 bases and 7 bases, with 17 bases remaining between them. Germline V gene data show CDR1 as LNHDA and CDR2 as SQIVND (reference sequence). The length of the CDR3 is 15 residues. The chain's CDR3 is CASSKGGSTSNEQFF. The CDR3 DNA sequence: TGTGCCAGTAGTAAGGGTGGGAGCACCTCTAATGAGCAGTTCTTC.

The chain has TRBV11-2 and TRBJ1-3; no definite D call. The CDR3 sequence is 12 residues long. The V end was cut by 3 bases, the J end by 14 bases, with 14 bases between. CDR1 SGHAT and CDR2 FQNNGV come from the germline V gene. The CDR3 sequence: CASSFILPGVYF. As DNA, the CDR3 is TGTGCCAGCAGCTTTATCCTCCCGGGTGTATATTTT.

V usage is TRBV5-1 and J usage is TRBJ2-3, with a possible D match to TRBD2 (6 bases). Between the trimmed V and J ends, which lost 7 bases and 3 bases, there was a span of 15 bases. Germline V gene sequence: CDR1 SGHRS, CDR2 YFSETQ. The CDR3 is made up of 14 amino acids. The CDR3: CASGSTSVTDTQYF. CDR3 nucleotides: TGCGCCAGCGGATCGACTAGTGTAACAGATACGCAGTATTTT.

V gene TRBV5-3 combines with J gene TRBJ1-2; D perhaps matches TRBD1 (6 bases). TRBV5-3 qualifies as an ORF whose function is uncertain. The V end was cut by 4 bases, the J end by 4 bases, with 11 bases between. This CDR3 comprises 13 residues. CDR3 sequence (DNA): TGTGCCAGAAGCCTACAGGGAGGCTATGGCTACACCTTC. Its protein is CARSLQGGYGYTF.

In nucleotides, the CDR3 is TGTGCCAGCAGTTCGGGACTAGCGGGGGACTACTCTGGGGCCAACGTCCTGACTTTC. Translation gives CASSSGLAGDYSGANVLTF. The chain recombines TRBV27 with TRBJ2-6; 14 bases agree with TRBD2. Germline trimming cut 4 bases from V and 0 bases from J; bases unmatched to any gene: 5. This CDR3 contains 19 residues. Germline V gene lookup returns CDR1 MNHEY and CDR2 SMNVEV (reference sequence).

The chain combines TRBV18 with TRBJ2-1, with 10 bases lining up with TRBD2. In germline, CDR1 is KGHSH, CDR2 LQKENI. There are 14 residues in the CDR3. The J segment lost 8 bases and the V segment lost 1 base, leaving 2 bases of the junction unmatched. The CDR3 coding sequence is TGTGCCAGCTCACCACTAGCGGGAGGTGATGAGCAGTTCTTC. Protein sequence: CASSPLAGGDEQFF.

The DNA for the CDR3 is TGTGCCAGCAGCCGGGAAGGAGGGGGTAGCAATCAGCCCCAGCATTTT. Translated, it gives CASSREGGGSNQPQHF. The chain combines TRBV9 with TRBJ1-5, with a weak D call TRBD1 (6 bases). CDR1 is SGDLS, CDR2 YYNGEE, per germline. The ends were cut back, 4 bases at V and 0 bases at J, with 14 bases in the middle. The CDR3 length is 16 residues.

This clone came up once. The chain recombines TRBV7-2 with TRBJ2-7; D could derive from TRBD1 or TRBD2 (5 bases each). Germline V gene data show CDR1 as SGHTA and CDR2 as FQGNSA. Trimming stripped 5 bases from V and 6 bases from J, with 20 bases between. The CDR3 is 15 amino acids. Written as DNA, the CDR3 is TGTGCCAGCAGCCCCCGAGGGGACCCCCATTTCGAGCAGTACTTC. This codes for CASSPRGDPHFEQYF.

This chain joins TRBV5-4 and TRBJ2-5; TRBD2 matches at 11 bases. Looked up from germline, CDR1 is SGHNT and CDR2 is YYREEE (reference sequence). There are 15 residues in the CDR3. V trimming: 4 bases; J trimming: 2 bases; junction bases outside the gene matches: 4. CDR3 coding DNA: TGTGCCAGCAGCACCGGGACTAGCGGACAAGAGACCCAGTACTTC. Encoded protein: CASSTGTSGQETQYF.

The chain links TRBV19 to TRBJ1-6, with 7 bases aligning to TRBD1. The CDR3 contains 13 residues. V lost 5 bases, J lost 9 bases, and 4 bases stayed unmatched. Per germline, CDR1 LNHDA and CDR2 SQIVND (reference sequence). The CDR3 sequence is CASSSYRGSPLHF. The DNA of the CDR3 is TGTGCCAGTAGTTCTTACAGGGGTTCACCCCTCCACTTT. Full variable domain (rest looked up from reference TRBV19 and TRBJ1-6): DGGITQSPKYLFRKEGQNVTLSCEQNLNHDAMYWYRQDPGQGLRLIYYSQIVNDFQKGDIAEGYSVSREKKESFPLTVTSAQKNPTAFYLCASSSYRGSPLHFGNGTRLTVT.

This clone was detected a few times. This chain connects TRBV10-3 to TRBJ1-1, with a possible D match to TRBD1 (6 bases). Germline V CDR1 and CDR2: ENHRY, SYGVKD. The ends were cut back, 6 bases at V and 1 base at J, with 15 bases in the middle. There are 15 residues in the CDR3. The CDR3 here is CAIRTGPEGNTEAFF. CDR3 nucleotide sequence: TGTGCCATCAGGACAGGTCCCGAAGGGAACACTGAAGCTTTCTTT.

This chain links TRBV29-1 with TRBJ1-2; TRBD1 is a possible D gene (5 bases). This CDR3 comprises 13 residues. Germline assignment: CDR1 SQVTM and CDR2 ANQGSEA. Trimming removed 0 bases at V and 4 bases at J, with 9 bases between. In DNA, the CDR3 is TGCAGCGTTGAAGATCGCACAGGCTATGGCTACACCTTC. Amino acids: CSVEDRTGYGYTF.

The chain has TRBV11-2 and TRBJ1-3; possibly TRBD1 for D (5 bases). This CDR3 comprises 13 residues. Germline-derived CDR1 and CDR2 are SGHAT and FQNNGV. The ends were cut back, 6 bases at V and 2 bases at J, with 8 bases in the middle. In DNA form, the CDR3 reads TGTGCCAGCAGGGGAGGGGCTGGAAACACCATATATTTT. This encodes CASRGGAGNTIYF.

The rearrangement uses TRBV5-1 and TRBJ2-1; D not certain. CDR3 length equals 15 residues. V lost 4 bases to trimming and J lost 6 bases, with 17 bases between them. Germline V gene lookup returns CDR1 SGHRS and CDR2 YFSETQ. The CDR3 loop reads CASSRGLPWGNEQFF. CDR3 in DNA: TGCGCCAGCAGCCGAGGCCTTCCTTGGGGCAATGAGCAGTTCTTC.

The CDR3 protein is CASSEPGGTRNTIYF. CDR3 in DNA: TGTGCCAGCAGTGAACCGGGGGGAACGCGAAACACCATATATTTT. The chain joins TRBV2 to TRBJ1-3; D possibly corresponds to TRBD1 (5 bases). From germline, CDR1 is SNHLY and CDR2 FYNNEI. The CDR3 totals 15 residues. V was shortened by 2 bases and J by 5 bases, with 13 bases between the two germline ends. Combining the CDR3 with reference TRBV2 and TRBJ1-3 gives the whole variable domain EPEVTQTPSHQVTQMGQEVILRCVPISNHLYFYWYRQILGQKVEFLVSFYNNEISEKSEIFDDQFSVERPDGSNFTLKIRSTKLEDSAMYFCASSEPGGTRNTIYFGEGSWLTVV.

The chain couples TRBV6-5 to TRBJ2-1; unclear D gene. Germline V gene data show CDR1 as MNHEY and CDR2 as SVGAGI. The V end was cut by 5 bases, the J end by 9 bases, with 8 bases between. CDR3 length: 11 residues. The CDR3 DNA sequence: TGTGCCAGCAGTGGGTCTAGTGAGCAGTTCTTC. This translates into CASSGSSEQFF.

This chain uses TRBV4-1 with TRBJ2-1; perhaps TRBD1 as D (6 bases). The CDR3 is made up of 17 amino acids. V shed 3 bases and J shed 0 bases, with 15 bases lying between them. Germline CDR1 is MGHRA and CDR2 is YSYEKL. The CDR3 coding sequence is TGCGCCAGCAGCCAGACGACGACAGGTCGCTCCTACAATGAGCAGTTCTTC. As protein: CASSQTTTGRSYNEQFF.

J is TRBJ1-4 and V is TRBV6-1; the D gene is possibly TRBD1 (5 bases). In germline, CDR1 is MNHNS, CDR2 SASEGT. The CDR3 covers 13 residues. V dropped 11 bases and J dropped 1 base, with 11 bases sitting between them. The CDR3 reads CAARDVTNEKLFF. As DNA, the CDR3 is TGTGCCGCCCGGGACGTAACTAATGAAAAACTGTTTTTT.

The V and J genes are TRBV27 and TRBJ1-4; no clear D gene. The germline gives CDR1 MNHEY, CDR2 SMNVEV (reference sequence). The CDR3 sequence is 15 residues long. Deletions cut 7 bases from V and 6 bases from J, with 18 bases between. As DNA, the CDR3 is TGTGCCAGCACTAAATTGGGTCTACGGGATGAAAAACTGTTTTTT. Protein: CASTKLGLRDEKLFF.

The CDR3 loop is CASSPGTSVVETQYF. The CDR3 coding sequence is TGTGCCAGCAGCCCCGGGACTAGCGTGGTTGAGACCCAGTACTTC. The V call is TRBV11-2, the J call TRBJ2-5, with 10 nucleotides matching TRBD2. J was trimmed by 5 bases and V by 5 bases; bases with no gene match: 8. CDR1 and CDR2 (germline): SGHAT, FQNNGV. The CDR3 consists of 15 residues.

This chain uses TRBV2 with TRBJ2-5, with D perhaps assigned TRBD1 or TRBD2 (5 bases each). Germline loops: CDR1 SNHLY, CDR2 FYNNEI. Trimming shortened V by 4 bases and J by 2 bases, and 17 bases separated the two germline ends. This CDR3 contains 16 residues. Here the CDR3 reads CASSAAGFWEQETQYF. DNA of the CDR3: TGTGCCAGCAGTGCGGCAGGGTTTTGGGAGCAAGAGACCCAGTACTTC.

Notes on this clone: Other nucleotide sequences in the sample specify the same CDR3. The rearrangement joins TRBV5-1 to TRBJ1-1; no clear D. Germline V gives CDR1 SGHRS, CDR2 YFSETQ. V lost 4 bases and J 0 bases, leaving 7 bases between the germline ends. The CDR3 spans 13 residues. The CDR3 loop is CASSLRLNTEAFF. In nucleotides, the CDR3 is TGCGCCAGCAGCCTGAGGTTGAACACTGAAGCTTTCTTT.

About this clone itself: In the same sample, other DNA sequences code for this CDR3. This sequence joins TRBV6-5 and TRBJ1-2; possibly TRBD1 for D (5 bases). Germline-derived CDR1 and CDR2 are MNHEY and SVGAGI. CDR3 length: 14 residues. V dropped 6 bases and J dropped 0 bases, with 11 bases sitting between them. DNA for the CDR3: TGTGCCAGCAGCTCCGGGGGGACTAACTATGGCTACACCTTC. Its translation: CASSSGGTNYGYTF.

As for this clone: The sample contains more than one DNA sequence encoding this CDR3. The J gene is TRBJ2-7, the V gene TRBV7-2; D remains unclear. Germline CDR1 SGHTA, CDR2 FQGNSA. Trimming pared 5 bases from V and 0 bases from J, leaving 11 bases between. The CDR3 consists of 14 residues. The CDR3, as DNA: TGTGCCAGCAGCCCCCGCCGGTCCTCCTACGAGCAGTACTTC. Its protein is CASSPRRSSYEQYF.